This TCR beta chain was identified during a study of blood T cell repertoires in COVID-19. Study context: COVID-19 samples from acute and convalescent phases originated in the United States, Italy and Spain. In each case, the material was cDNA or gDNA derived from T cells, B-cell-depleted T cells, or PBMCs.

It was during active infection that Seattle patients were enrolled and then longitudinally followed. The CDR3 covers 15 residues. With 5 bases clipped from V and 7 bases from J, the junction kept 6 bases outside the gene matches. Germline CDR1 MNHEY, CDR2 SVGEGT. In the original processing: Cell counts per sample came from amplifying reference gene primers. Some clones are missing from TCRdb's copy, which holds only in-frame ones; the method was immunoSEQ multiplex PCR. The D gene and trimming were derived from the DNA, and the V and J assignments and clone size from that table. Here the sample spans 200,000 to 300,000 clones, about 90% being singletons.

The clonotype comes from a person aged 18-29 years with COVID-19, enrolled during active disease. Sequencing was done on a sample of peripheral blood. The chain has TRBV6-2 or TRBV6-3 and TRBJ2-1; 12 nucleotides line up with TRBD2. CDR3 loop: CASSPGLAGVNEQFF. The CDR3 DNA reads TGTGCCAGCAGTCCGGGACTAGCGGGTGTAAATGAGCAGTTCTTC.